This T cell receptor beta chain stems from a study of blood T cell repertoires in COVID-19 (dated by TCRdb to about 2020). Regarding the complete study: Collaborator samples came from the United States, Italy and Spain and covered acute and convalescent phases of COVID-19. The material from the prospective study consisted of cDNA or gDNA derived from T cells, B-cell-depleted T cells, or PBMCs. Deeply sampled blood TCRbeta repertoires from subjects exposed to, actively infected with, or recovered from COVID-19 were included in the dataset. The repertoires were released in a freely available public database intended as a resource for research on the immune response to SARS-CoV-2. Samples came from the ongoing ImmuneRACE study (first 160 participants) plus 1,254 subjects from 6 global collaborators. The sample metadata nearly always contained a de-identified subject ID, COVID-19 status, age in years and sex. Where HLA class I and class II types were available, the types were taken from metadata supplied by the sample provider, not from assay-based typing.

TCRbeta CDR3 regions were amplified from genomic DNA using the immunoSEQ Assay, a bias-controlled multiplex PCR. As for the authors' bioinformatics: The number of nucleated cells in each sample was estimated by amplification of reference gene primers within the assay. To quantify the absolute abundance of each unique TCRbeta CDR3 rearrangement, sequence reads were collapsed and filtered. For each sample, productive Simpson clonality was calculated by taking the square root of Simpson's diversity index across productive rearrangements. TCRdb limited this immuneACCESS table to in-frame rearrangements with V and J called. A share of clones is missing; checked studies link under half to unresolved V genes, and the rest is unexplained. Clone size and the V and J calls come from that table; the DNA yielded D and trimming. Counted in this sample were approximately 41,000 clones; roughly nine tenths of them appeared once. About 9.2% of the sample is held by the ten biggest clonotypes.

The CDR3 holds 13 amino acids from the cysteine to the phenylalanine. The retained sequence is limited to the CDR3, 39 bases, with the frame set at the first base. Deletion took 4 bases off V and 1 base off J, with a span of 8 bases between the germline ends. CDR1 SGHRS and CDR2 YFSETQ were looked up in the germline V gene. The collaborating institutions used their own protocols to collect whole blood in K2EDTA tubes. Collaborator samples were shipped for TCRbeta analysis as frozen whole blood, isolated PBMCs, or DNA extracted from either sample type. General conclusions and limits of the study: How much clinical and demographic metadata was included differed by source and by participant, and the metadata was provided uncurated.

Details on this clone: The specificity of this receptor is unknown. No quality values exist for individual bases; no much larger clone is one base distant.

Here the chain combines TRBV5-1 and TRBJ1-1; possibly the D gene is TRBD1, per 5 matching bases. What was sequenced was peripheral blood. The clonotype originates from a woman of 80 years or more with active COVID-19. At the DNA level, the sequence is TGCGCCAGCAGCCTAACAGGGAACACTGAAGCTTTCTTT. This encodes CASSLTGNTEAFF.